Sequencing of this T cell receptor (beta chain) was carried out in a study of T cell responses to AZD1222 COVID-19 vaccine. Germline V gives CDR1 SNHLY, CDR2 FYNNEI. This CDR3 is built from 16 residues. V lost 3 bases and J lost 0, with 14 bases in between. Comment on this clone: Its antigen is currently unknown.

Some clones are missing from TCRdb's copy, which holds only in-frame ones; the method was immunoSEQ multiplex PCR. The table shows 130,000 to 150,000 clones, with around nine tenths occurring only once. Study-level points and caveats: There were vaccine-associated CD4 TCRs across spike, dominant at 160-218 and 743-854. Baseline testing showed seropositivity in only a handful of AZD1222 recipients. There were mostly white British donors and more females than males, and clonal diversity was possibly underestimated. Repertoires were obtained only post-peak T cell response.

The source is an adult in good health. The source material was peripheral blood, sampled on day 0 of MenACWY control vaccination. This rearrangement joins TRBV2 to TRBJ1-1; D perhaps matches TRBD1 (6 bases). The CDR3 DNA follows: TGTGCCAGCAGTGATGATACCGGACAGCTGAACACTGAAGCTTTCTTT. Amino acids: CASSDDTGQLNTEAFF.